This T cell receptor beta chain was identified in a study of tumor-infiltrating lymphocytes in localized non-small cell lung cancer. Study-wide findings and caveats: Immunotypes IM1 and IM2 had similar TCR-derived T-cell fractions.

Germline V gene data show CDR1 as KGHSH and CDR2 as LQKENI. Trimming took 3 bases from V and 3 from J; bases not matched to a gene: 1. This CDR3 is 14 amino acids long. To note about this clone: Its antigen is unidentified.

Method: immunoSEQ multiplex PCR; TCRdb's copy keeps in-frame clones and lacks some. The sample gives 3,000 to 4,000 clones, 60% to 80% of which show up once; approximately 18% is in the top ten. What was sequenced was uninvolved lung tissue not adjacent to the tumor. The chain joins TRBV18 to TRBJ2-4, with 8 bases lining up with TRBD2. This receptor was taken from a human donor with non-small cell lung cancer. CDR3 nucleotides: TGTGCCAGCTCACCTGCGGGGGGCAAAAACATTCAGTACTTC. Translation gives CASSPAGGKNIQYF.